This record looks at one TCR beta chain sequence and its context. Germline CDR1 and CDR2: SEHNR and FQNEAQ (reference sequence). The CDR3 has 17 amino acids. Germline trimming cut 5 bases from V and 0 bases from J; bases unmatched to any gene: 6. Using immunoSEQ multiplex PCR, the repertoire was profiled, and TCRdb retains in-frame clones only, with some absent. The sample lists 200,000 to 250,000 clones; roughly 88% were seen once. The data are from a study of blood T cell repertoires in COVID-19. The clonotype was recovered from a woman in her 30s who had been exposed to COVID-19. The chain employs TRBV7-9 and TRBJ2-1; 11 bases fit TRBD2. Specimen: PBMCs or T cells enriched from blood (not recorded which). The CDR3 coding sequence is TGTGCCAGCAGCCCCCAGACTAGCGGGACCTCCTACAATGAGCAGTTCTTC. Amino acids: CASSPQTSGTSYNEQFF.